This is a list of T cell receptor beta chains from one sample in a study of T cell responses to AZD1222 COVID-19 vaccine. Sequenced by immunoSEQ multiplex PCR; TCRdb stores in-frame clones only, minus some. This sample has some 130,000 clones, with approximately 91% found just once. The sample consisted of peripheral blood, taken 28 days after the second AZD1222 dose. The origin of the receptors is an adult who received the AZD1222 COVID-19 vaccine. CDR3s include the opening cysteine and the closing phenylalanine or tryptophan. The D gene is left open where the match is weak. Clone size, where shown, is once, few, many, or a class for clones that have expanded.

cdr3_nt cdr3_aa v_call clone_size j_call d_call
TGTGCCACCAGCAGAGATCCCTCTAATTCACCCCTCCACTTT CATSRDPSNSPLHF TRBV15 NA TRBJ1-6 NA
TGTGCCAGCAGCGATATCTACAGCGCAACTAATGAAAAACTGTTTTTT CASSDIYSATNEKLFF TRBV2 NA TRBJ1-4 NA
TGTGCCAGCAGCTATACAGGGTGGGGTTCACCCCTCCACTTT CASSYTGWGSPLHF TRBV6-5 NA TRBJ1-6 NA
TGCGCCAGCAGCGGACGGCCGAACACTGAAGCTTTCTTT CASSGRPNTEAFF TRBV5-1 NA TRBJ1-1 NA
TGTGCCAGCAGCCCCAACGTCCAAGGCGGGAGAGGGTACGAGCAGTACTTC CASSPNVQGGRGYEQYF TRBV28 NA TRBJ2-7 TRBD2
TGTGCCAGCATCGGGACAGGGTGGGGGAACACTGAAGCTTTCTTT CASIGTGWGNTEAFF TRBV28 NA TRBJ1-1 TRBD1
TGTGCCAGCAGTTTATATGGGGTTGCCAACTCCAGAGGTGGCTACACCTTC CASSLYGVANSRGGYTF TRBV28 NA TRBJ1-2 NA
TGCAGTGCTAGTGAGAGCTTGGATGGAAACTATGGCTACACCTTC CSASESLDGNYGYTF TRBV20-1 NA TRBJ1-2 NA
TGTGCCAGCAGCCCGACAGGGACGGGCACCGGGGAGCTGTTTTTT CASSPTGTGTGELFF TRBV11-3 NA TRBJ2-2 TRBD1
TGTGCCAGCAACACCCTGACAGGGAACTATGGCTACACCTTC CASNTLTGNYGYTF TRBV6-5 NA TRBJ1-2 TRBD1
TGTGCCAGCTCACCACAGGGGGTAAACATGAACACTGAAGCTTTCTTT CASSPQGVNMNTEAFF TRBV18 NA TRBJ1-1 NA
TGTGCCAGCAGATTGAGTGGGACGAACTATGGCTACACCTTC CASRLSGTNYGYTF TRBV5-6 NA TRBJ1-2 NA
TGCAGCGTTGAAAAGGGACCCACAGATACGCAGTATTTT CSVEKGPTDTQYF TRBV29-1 NA TRBJ2-3 NA
TGTGCCAGCAGGGCCAGAGGACAGGGGAACATTCAGTACTTC CASRARGQGNIQYF TRBV6-5 NA TRBJ2-4 TRBD1
TGTGCCTGGAGTCCTCAAGGGAATGAAAAACTGTTTTTT CAWSPQGNEKLFF TRBV30 NA TRBJ1-4 NA
TGTGCCAGCATCCCCCCCGGGACCGGAAACCTACTCGGCTACACCTTC CASIPPGTGNLLGYTF TRBV28 NA TRBJ1-2 NA
TGCAGCGTGAGGGGACAGGGCGATTCTGACTACGAGCAGTACTTC CSVRGQGDSDYEQYF TRBV29-1 NA TRBJ2-7 TRBD1
TGCAGCGTTGGGGATACGGGGGGATCATCCTACGAGCAGTACTTC CSVGDTGGSSYEQYF TRBV29-1 NA TRBJ2-7 TRBD2
TGTGCCAGCAGCCAAGTAGGCAGGGGGCGTGAAAAGTATGGCTACACCTTC CASSQVGRGREKYGYTF TRBV14 once TRBJ1-2 TRBD1
TGTGCCAGCAGCTTAGGGGTGGGGGACACCGGGGAGCTGTTTTTT CASSLGVGDTGELFF TRBV7-9 NA TRBJ2-2 NA
TGTGCCAGCAGCTTGGGACAGGGCTGGGAGCTGTTTTTT CASSLGQGWELFF TRBV11-3 NA TRBJ2-2 TRBD1
TGTGCCAGCAATTGGGGACAGTTCTACGAGCAGTACTTC CASNWGQFYEQYF TRBV28 NA TRBJ2-7 TRBD1
TGTGCCAGCACCCTTGGTACTAGCGGGAACCAAGAGACCCAGTACTTC CASTLGTSGNQETQYF TRBV28 NA TRBJ2-5 TRBD2
TGTGCCAGCAGCCAATACGGGACGGTGAACACTGAAGCTTTCTTT CASSQYGTVNTEAFF TRBV3-1/TRBV3-2 NA TRBJ1-1 NA